These 29 T cell receptor beta chains originate from one sample sequenced in a study of cytomegalovirus exposure and HLA in healthy donors. PCR was performed using 60 Vbeta and 13 Jbeta primers. Libraries were prepared by immunoSEQ multiplex PCR; TCRdb keeps only in-frame clonotypes and omits some of them. The profile shows about 220,000 clones, about four fifths of them singletons. The sequencing sample was made of PBMCs. These receptors all stem from a middle-aged man in good health and CMV-seropositive.

V usage is TRBV7-7 and J usage is TRBJ2-2; TRBD2 agrees at 10 bases. V shed 5 bases and J 5 bases; nucleotides not matched to a gene: 8. There are 16 residues in the CDR3. From germline, CDR1 is SSHAT and CDR2 FNYEAQ (reference sequence). For the CDR3, the DNA is TGTGCCAGCAGCAAAGCTAGCGGGAGCGGGACCGGGGAGCTGTTTTTT. It is translated as CASSKASGSGTGELFF.

The rearrangement joins TRBV30 to TRBJ2-2; D uncertain. The V and J ends lost 4 bases and 10 bases respectively, with 16 bases between them. Germline V lookup: CDR1 GTSNPN, CDR2 SVGIG (reference sequence). This CDR3 has 13 amino acids. CDR3 coding DNA: TGTGCCTGGACCCAAGATGGCCCCCTGGAGCTGTTTTTT. Its protein is CAWTQDGPLELFF.

This sequence joins TRBV5-1 and TRBJ1-2; no clear D. V was clipped by 4 bases and J by 4 bases, with 11 bases between them. Per germline, CDR1 SGHRS and CDR2 YFSETQ. CDR3 length equals 13 residues. In DNA, the CDR3 is TGCGCCAGCAGCCAGGAGGGTGGCTATGGCTACACCTTC. Protein product: CASSQEGGYGYTF.

The V call is TRBV28, the J call TRBJ1-1; 7 positions match TRBD1. The V gene's germline CDR1 is MDHEN and CDR2 SYDVKM. V was pared by 5 bases and J by 0 bases, with 9 bases of the junction left unmatched. The length of the CDR3 is 16 residues. CDR3 in DNA: TGTGCCAGCAGTCCCTCCGTCACAGGGGTGAACACTGAAGCTTTCTTT. Its protein product is CASSPSVTGVNTEAFF.

The chain recombines TRBV30 with TRBJ2-6; TRBD1 is a possible D gene (6 bases). Trimming removed 0 bases at V and 0 bases at J, with 6 bases between. There are 15 residues in the CDR3. CDR1 is GTSNPN and CDR2 is SVGIG in the germline V gene (reference sequence). For the CDR3, the DNA is TGTGCCTGGAGTGTAGGGGGCTCTGGGGCCAACGTCCTGACTTTC. Amino acids: CAWSVGGSGANVLTF.

The chain is built from TRBV5-1 and TRBJ1-1; unclear D gene. V lost 2 bases and J lost 7, with 15 bases in between. Germline V lookup: CDR1 SGHRS, CDR2 YFSETQ. This CDR3 is built from 14 residues. The chain's CDR3 is CASSFGVPWNEAFF. Written as DNA, the CDR3 is TGCGCCAGCAGCTTTGGAGTCCCTTGGAATGAAGCTTTCTTT.

The DNA for the CDR3 is TGTGCCAGCAGCCTCCAGGACTCTATGCCTGAGCAGTTCTTC. This gives the protein CASSLQDSMPEQFF. V and J are TRBV28 and TRBJ2-1; tentatively, D is TRBD2 (5 bases). Germline assignment: CDR1 MDHEN and CDR2 SYDVKM. The CDR3 is 14 amino acids. The V end lost 6 bases, the J end lost 9 bases, and 18 bases lay between the germline ends.

The genes are TRBV6-5 and TRBJ2-2, with TRBD1 matching 7 bases. Germline CDR1 and CDR2: MNHEY and SVGAGI. The CDR3 loop spans 15 amino acids. V lost 6 bases to trimming and J lost 5 bases; unmatched junction nucleotides: 9. CDR3 loop: CASRLDRSETGELFF. DNA for the CDR3: TGTGCCAGCAGACTGGACAGGTCGGAAACCGGGGAGCTGTTTTTT.

CDR3 bases: TGTGCCAGCAGCTTAGTGGGACAGGCCCTTGAAGCTTTCTTT. Its translation is CASSLVGQALEAFF. J is TRBJ1-1 and V is TRBV7-6, with 8 bases fitting TRBD1. Germline loops: CDR1 SGHVS, CDR2 FNYEAQ. The CDR3 is 14 residues long. With V trimmed by 1 base and J by 7 bases, 5 bases remained unmatched.

V gene TRBV6-6 combines with J gene TRBJ2-5; perhaps TRBD2 as D (6 bases). This CDR3 region has 11 residues. The V gene's germline CDR1 is MNHNY and CDR2 SVGAGI (reference sequence). The V gene lost 5 bases and the J gene lost 5 bases, with 6 bases spanning the gap. CDR3: CASSRGETQYF. In DNA form, the CDR3 reads TGTGCCAGCAGTCGGGGGGAGACCCAGTACTTC.

V and J are TRBV5-1 and TRBJ1-4; 9 bases agree with TRBD1. The V gene's germline CDR1 is SGHRS and CDR2 YFSETQ. The junction had 5 bases not matched to a gene; V was cut back by 4 bases and J by 4 bases. The CDR3 is made up of 15 amino acids. This chain's CDR3 is CASSADRGYNEKLFF. The CDR3 bases are TGCGCCAGCAGCGCGGACAGGGGCTATAATGAAAAACTGTTTTTT. Combining the CDR3 with reference TRBV5-1 and TRBJ1-4 gives the whole variable domain KAGVTQTPRYLIKTRGQQVTLSCSPISGHRSVSWYQQTPGQGLQFLFEYFSETQRNKGNFPGRFSGRQFSNSRSEMNVSTLELGDSALYLCASSADRGYNEKLFFGSGTQLSVL.

This chain links TRBV4-2 with TRBJ2-1; D is possibly TRBD1 (6 bases). This CDR3 comprises 16 residues. The V end lost 1 base, the J end lost 4 bases, and 14 bases lay between the germline ends. Germline V gives CDR1 LGHNA, CDR2 YNFKEQ. The DNA for the CDR3 is TGTGCCAGCAGCCAAGTCGTGGTACAGGGATACAATGAGCAGTTCTTC. This sequence encodes CASSQVVVQGYNEQFF.

The gene calls are TRBV18 and TRBJ2-2; TRBD2 matches at 8 bases. The CDR3 has 15 residues. The V and J ends lost 6 bases and 4 bases, in that order; junction bases with no gene match: 7. Germline CDR1 is KGHSH and CDR2 is LQKENI. CDR3 in amino acids: CASSRSGGPTGELFF. CDR3 sequence (DNA): TGTGCCAGCTCTCGAAGCGGGGGTCCCACCGGGGAGCTGTTTTTT.

The count of this clone is one. The chain employs TRBV20-1 and TRBJ2-7; TRBD1 might be the D (5 bases). The CDR3 runs to 11 residues. Germline V gene lookup returns CDR1 DFQATT and CDR2 SNEGSKA (reference sequence). V was trimmed by 5 bases and J by 3 bases, leaving 8 bases between them. As DNA, the CDR3 is TGCAGTGCTGTAGACAGCTACGAGCAGTACTTC. It yields the protein CSAVDSYEQYF.

This chain joins TRBV2 and TRBJ1-2; D is unresolved. The CDR3 runs to 14 residues. Trimming left V 2 bases short and J 4 bases short, with 11 bases between. CDR1 is SNHLY, CDR2 FYNNEI, per germline. The CDR3: CASSELAAGYGYTF. CDR3 in DNA: TGTGCCAGCAGTGAACTGGCAGCGGGCTATGGCTACACCTTC.

This clone was picked up one time. This sequence joins TRBV28 and TRBJ2-1; D not certain. V gave up 2 bases and J gave up 7 bases, with 6 bases separating them. CDR1 and CDR2 (germline): MDHEN, SYDVKM. This CDR3 region has 12 residues. CDR3 in amino acids: CASSLDTNEQFF. CDR3 in DNA: TGTGCCAGCAGTTTAGACACTAATGAGCAGTTCTTC.

This rearrangement joins TRBV6-4 to TRBJ2-2; 9 nucleotides line up with TRBD2. Trimming took 4 bases from V and 7 from J; bases not matched to a gene: 7. CDR1 and CDR2 (germline): MRHNA, SNTAGT. The CDR3 runs 15 residues. The CDR3 loop is CASSVLAGEVGELFF. For the CDR3, the DNA is TGTGCCAGCAGTGTCTTAGCGGGAGAAGTCGGGGAGCTGTTTTTT.

This chain links TRBV27 with TRBJ1-1; 7 nucleotides align to TRBD1. V shed 6 bases, J shed 1 base, and the junction held 14 bases outside the gene matches. From germline, CDR1 is MNHEY and CDR2 SMNVEV (reference sequence). The CDR3 has 17 residues. Here the CDR3 reads CASSRNKATGKNTEAFF. CDR3 nucleotide sequence: TGTGCCAGCAGCCGCAATAAGGCGACAGGGAAGAACACTGAAGCTTTCTTT.

The chain employs TRBV9 and TRBJ2-3, with TRBD2 as a possible D gene (6 bases). The germline CDR1 and CDR2 sequences are SGDLS and YYNGEE. V lost 0 bases, J lost 5 bases, and 13 bases lay in between. The CDR3 loop spans 15 amino acids. The CDR3 nucleotides are TGTGCCAGCAGCGTAGGGGCTAGCGATATAGATACGCAGTATTTT. Translating it yields CASSVGASDIDTQYF.

The chain couples TRBV6-5 to TRBJ2-7; TRBD2 matches at 7 bases. Germline V lookup: CDR1 MNHEY, CDR2 SVGAGI. The V and J ends lost 5 bases and 4 bases, in that order; junction bases with no gene match: 11. The CDR3 is 15 amino acids. For the CDR3, the DNA is TGTGCCAGCAGTCGGACTAGTCTTAGGGGTTACGAGCAGTACTTC. This codes for CASSRTSLRGYEQYF.

This chain uses TRBV9 with TRBJ2-1; D remains unclear. CDR1 is SGDLS and CDR2 is YYNGEE in the germline V gene. The CDR3 is made up of 17 amino acids. V dropped 0 bases and J dropped 0 bases, with 13 bases sitting between them. CDR3 loop: CASSVESRQSSYNEQFF. CDR3 DNA sequence: TGTGCCAGCAGCGTAGAAAGCAGGCAGAGCTCCTACAATGAGCAGTTCTTC.

The gene calls are TRBV6-1 and TRBJ2-5, with 9 bases that match TRBD2. CDR1 is MNHNS, CDR2 SASEGT, per germline. This CDR3 spans 15 amino acids. With V trimmed by 2 bases and J by 5 bases, 6 bases remained unmatched. The CDR3 region is CASSEMAGGWETQYF. The CDR3 DNA reads TGTGCCAGCAGTGAAATGGCGGGAGGGTGGGAGACCCAGTACTTC.

The genes are TRBV5-1 and TRBJ2-1; 11 nucleotides agree with TRBD2. The germline gives CDR1 SGHRS, CDR2 YFSETQ. With 5 bases clipped from V and 4 bases from J, the junction kept 5 bases outside the gene matches. The CDR3 runs to 15 residues. In DNA form, the CDR3 reads TGCGCCAGCAGTTTGACTAGCGGGGTTTACAATGAGCAGTTCTTC. Translation: CASSLTSGVYNEQFF.

The chain is built from TRBV7-3 and TRBJ2-3; TRBD2 matches at 10 bases. Germline V CDR1 and CDR2: SGHTA, FQGTGA. V gave up 0 bases and J gave up 0 bases; unmatched junction bases: 3. This CDR3 region has 17 residues. This CDR3 is CASSLTVAGGSTDTQYF. The CDR3 DNA sequence: TGTGCCAGCAGCTTAACGGTAGCGGGGGGTAGCACAGATACGCAGTATTTT.

The V call is TRBV5-4, the J call TRBJ1-4; 12 bases fit TRBD1. Trimming at V came to 4 bases and at J to 4 bases, leaving 8 bases not matched to a gene. The CDR3 has 17 residues. Germline V CDR1 and CDR2: SGHNT, YYREEE (reference sequence). The CDR3 DNA follows: TGTGCCAGCAGCCTCCGGGACAGGGGGCCACTTAATGAAAAACTGTTTTTT. Its translation is CASSLRDRGPLNEKLFF.

The chain is built from TRBV11-3 and TRBJ2-1; 12 nucleotides match TRBD2. After removal of 5 bases from V and 6 bases from J, the junction contained 5 bases not matched to a gene. The germline gives CDR1 SGHNT, CDR2 YENEEA. The CDR3 is 15 amino acids. DNA for the CDR3: TGTGCCAGCAGCAAACTAGCGGGAGGACCCAATGAGCAGTTCTTC. The encoded protein is CASSKLAGGPNEQFF.

V usage is TRBV5-7 and J usage is TRBJ2-1; 10 bases agree with TRBD2. TRBV5-7 is recorded as an ORF, its role being uncertain. V trimming: 5 bases; J trimming: 6 bases; junction bases outside the gene matches: 8. The CDR3 sequence is 15 residues long. The CDR3 loop reads CASSCSGRPGNEQFF. The CDR3 DNA reads as TGTGCCAGCAGTTGTAGCGGGAGGCCAGGCAATGAGCAGTTCTTC.

The genes are TRBV2 and TRBJ1-2; the match to TRBD1 covers 10 bases. The CDR3 runs 14 residues. Germline lookup yields CDR1 SNHLY and CDR2 FYNNEI. V was pared by 8 bases and J by 5 bases, with 8 bases of the junction left unmatched. DNA for the CDR3: TGTGCCAGCGGGGTTCGGGACAGGGGTTATGGCTACACCTTC. Its protein product is CASGVRDRGYGYTF.

V gene TRBV19 combines with J gene TRBJ1-2; D might be TRBD1 (6 bases). The germline V and J ends were trimmed by 8 bases and 6 bases, with 19 bases remaining between them. Per the germline V gene, CDR1 is LNHDA and CDR2 is SQIVND (reference sequence). CDR3 size: 14 residues. The DNA of the CDR3 is TGTGCCAGTGGGGCTAGGGAGGGGGGTAATGGCTACACCTTC. Protein sequence: CASGAREGGNGYTF.